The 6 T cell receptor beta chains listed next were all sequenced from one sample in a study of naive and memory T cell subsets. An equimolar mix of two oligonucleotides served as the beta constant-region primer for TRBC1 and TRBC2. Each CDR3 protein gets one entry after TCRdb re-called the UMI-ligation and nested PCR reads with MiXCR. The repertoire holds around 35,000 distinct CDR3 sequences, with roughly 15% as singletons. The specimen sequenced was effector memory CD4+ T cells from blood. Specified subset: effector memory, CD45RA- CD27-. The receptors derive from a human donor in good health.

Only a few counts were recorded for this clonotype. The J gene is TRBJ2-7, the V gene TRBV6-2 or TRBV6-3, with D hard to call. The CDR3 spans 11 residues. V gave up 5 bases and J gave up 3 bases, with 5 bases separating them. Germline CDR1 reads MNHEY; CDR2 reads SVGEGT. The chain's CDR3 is CASSEDYEQYF. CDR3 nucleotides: TGTGCCAGCAGTGAAGACTACGAGCAGTACTTC.

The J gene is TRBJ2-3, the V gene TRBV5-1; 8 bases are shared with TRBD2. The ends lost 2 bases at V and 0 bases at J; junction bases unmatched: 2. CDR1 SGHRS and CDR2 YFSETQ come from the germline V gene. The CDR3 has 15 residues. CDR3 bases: TGCGCCAGCAGCTTTCAGCGGGGGAGCACAGATACGCAGTATTTT. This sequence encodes CASSFQRGSTDTQYF.

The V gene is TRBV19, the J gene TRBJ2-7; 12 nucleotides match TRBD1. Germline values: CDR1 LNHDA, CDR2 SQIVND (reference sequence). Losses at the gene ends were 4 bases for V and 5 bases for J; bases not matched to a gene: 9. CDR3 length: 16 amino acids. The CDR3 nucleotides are TGTGCCAGTAGTACAAGCCGGGACAGGGGGCGGGACGAGCAGTACTTC. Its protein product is CASSTSRDRGRDEQYF.

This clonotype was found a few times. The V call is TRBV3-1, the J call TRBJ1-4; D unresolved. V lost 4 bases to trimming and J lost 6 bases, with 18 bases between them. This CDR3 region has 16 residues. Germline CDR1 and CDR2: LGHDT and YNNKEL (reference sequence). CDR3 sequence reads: CASSPYGVGVDEKLFF. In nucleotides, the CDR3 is TGTGCCAGCAGCCCGTACGGGGTCGGAGTTGATGAAAAACTGTTTTTT.

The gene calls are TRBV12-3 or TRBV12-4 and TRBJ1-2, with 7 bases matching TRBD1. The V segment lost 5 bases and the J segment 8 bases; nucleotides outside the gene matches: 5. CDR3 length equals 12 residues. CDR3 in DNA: TGTGCCAGCAGTAGCTCAGGGGGAGGCTACACCTTC. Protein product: CASSSSGGGYTF.

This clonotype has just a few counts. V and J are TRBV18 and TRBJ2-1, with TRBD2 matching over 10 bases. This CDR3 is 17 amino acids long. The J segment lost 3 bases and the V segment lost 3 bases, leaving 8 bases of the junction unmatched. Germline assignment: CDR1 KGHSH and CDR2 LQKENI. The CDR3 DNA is TGTGCCAGCTCACCTCTCGAAACTAGCGGGATCTACAATGAGCAGTTCTTC. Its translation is CASSPLETSGIYNEQFF.